This T cell receptor (beta chain) is from a study of T-cell memory formation after mild COVID-19 (dated by TCRdb to the early 2020s). About the study as a whole: TCR sequence clusters from the two donors were found to be largely donor specific. Longitudinal TCRalpha and TCRbeta repertoire sequencing tracked T-cell clones expanding and contracting after mild COVID-19 in a couple of donors. The cohort was made up of two young adult volunteers, one female and one male, who were previously healthy.

Study-wide findings and limitations: Contracting CD4+ clones appeared mostly in the CM and EM memory subsets, whereas CD8+ clones were enriched in EMRA. Whether the second-wave clones peaking on day 37 were SARS-CoV-2 specific was not confirmed. Some responding clones were found in pre-infection memory, which suggests that pre-existing cross-reactive memory T cells took part in the SARS-CoV-2 response. The study covered only a couple of mild cases, and larger cohorts including severe cases with pre-infection samples were considered necessary. Clones contracting from day 15 to 85 had balanced CD4/CD8 phenotypes, while a second wave expanding from day 15 to 37 was biased towards CD4+.

Ficoll-Paque density gradient centrifugation was the method used to isolate PBMCs. CDR1 and CDR2, per the germline V gene, are KGHSH and LQKENI. Inclusive of the bounding cysteine and phenylalanine, the CDR3 is 13 residues long. Only the CDR3 part of the read is kept: 39 bases, read in frame from the first base. The germline ends are 10 bases apart after V is trimmed by 2 bases and J by 6 bases. This clonotype was picked up a small number of times. No cognate antigen has been identified for it. It has no much larger one-base neighbor in the sample; base qualities were not kept. Sequenced on an Illumina NovaSeq 6000. TCRalpha and TCRbeta cDNA libraries were built by 5'RACE with constant-segment primers, adding sample barcodes and unique molecular identifiers. Trizol reagent was used to extract RNA from every sample. Amplification of the libraries took two PCR steps, and the second step added a second sample barcode plus Illumina TruSeq adapters. Sequencing of the libraries was done on an Illumina NovaSeq, producing 2 x 150 bp paired-end reads. From the authors' description of their analysis: Reads were demultiplexed and collapsed into UMI-guided consensus sequences with migec v1.2.7. Using mixcr v2.1.11, the UMI consensuses were aligned to TRA and TRB V and J templates and assembled into clonotypes. Clonotypes were classified as expanded or contracted when called significant by both edgeR and NoisET, with noise models trained on biological replicates. For edgeR calls, a false discovery rate-adjusted p below 0.01 and a log2 fold-change threshold of 1 were applied. As an exploratory analysis of dynamics, PCA with hierarchical clustering was applied to max-normalized trajectories of the 1000 most abundant clonotypes. Separately sequenced CD4+ and CD8+ repertoires were used to assign the CD4 or CD8 phenotype of responding clones. TCRdb reworked the public reads: Q25 trimming with fastp, MiXCR clone assembly, productive beta chains retained. Each entry merges the rows of one CDR3 protein and shows their most common DNA and genes. In this record, the V and J calls reflect TCRdb's handling and not the investigators' own analysis. Here the sample has 450,000 or so distinct CDR3 sequences; about 23% occur a single time. The biggest ten clones account for roughly an eighth of the sample.

The sequence links TRBV18 to TRBJ1-1, with the D gene too uncertain to name. The clonotype comes from an adult woman who had mild COVID-19 (a few samples of this study predate the infection). The sample titles of this study are shuffled in the database, so cell type and time point are left out; the donor was told from shared clones. The specimen sequenced was PBMCs or a T cell subset sorted from them (not recorded which). The CDR3 loop reads CASSPEERAEAFF. The base sequence is TGTGCCAGCTCACCAGAGGAGCGCGCTGAAGCTTTCTTT.